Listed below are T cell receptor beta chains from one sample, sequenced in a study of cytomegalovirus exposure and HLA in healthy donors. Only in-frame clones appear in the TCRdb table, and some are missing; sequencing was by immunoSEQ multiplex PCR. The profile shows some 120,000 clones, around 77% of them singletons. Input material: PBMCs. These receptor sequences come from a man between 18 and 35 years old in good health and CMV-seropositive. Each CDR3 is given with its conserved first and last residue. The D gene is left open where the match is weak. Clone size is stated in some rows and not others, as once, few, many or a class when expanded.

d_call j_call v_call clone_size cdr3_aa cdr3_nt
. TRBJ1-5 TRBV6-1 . CASNRRGQPQHF TGTGCCAGCAATAGACGGGGACAGCCCCAGCATTTT
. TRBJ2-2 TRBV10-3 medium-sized CAISAPTDTGELFF TGTGCCATCAGTGCACCGACAGACACCGGGGAGCTGTTTTTT
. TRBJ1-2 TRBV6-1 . CASGAGIYGYTF TGTGCCAGCGGGGCAGGCATCTATGGCTACACCTTC
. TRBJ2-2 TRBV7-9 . CASLPTPQQGDTGELFF TGTGCCAGCCTACCTACCCCCCAACAGGGAGACACCGGGGAGCTGTTTTTT
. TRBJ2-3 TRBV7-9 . CASSPRLSDTQYF TGTGCCAGCAGCCCACGGTTGTCAGATACGCAGTATTTT
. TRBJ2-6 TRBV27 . CASSPLPVSGANGLTF TGTGCCAGCAGTCCCCTACCGGTCTCTGGGGCCAACGGCCTGACTTTC
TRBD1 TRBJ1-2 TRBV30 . CAWSPWTGNIYGYTF TGTGCCTGGAGTCCTTGGACAGGGAATATTTATGGCTACACCTTC
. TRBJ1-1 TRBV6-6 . CASSDEGTLNTEAFF TGTGCCAGCAGTGATGAGGGGACACTGAACACTGAAGCTTTCTTT
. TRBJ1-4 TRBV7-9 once CASRLDSEKLFF TGTGCCAGCAGGCTCGACAGTGAAAAACTGTTTTTT
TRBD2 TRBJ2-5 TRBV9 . CASSVIAGGPETQYF TGTGCCAGCAGCGTAATAGCGGGGGGCCCAGAGACCCAGTACTTC
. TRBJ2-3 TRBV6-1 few CASSDPGSPSPRTDTQYF TGTGCCAGCAGTGATCCCGGGAGTCCCTCCCCTCGCACAGATACGCAGTATTTT
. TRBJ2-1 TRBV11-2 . CASSLTAGDSQLGFF TGTGCCAGCAGCTTAACTGCCGGGGACTCTCAATTGGGGTTCTTC
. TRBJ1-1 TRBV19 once CASSGRGWGKGAEAFF TGTGCCAGTAGTGGCAGGGGTTGGGGGAAAGGAGCTGAAGCTTTCTTT
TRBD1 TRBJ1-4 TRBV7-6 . CASSPGTVTNEKLFF TGTGCCAGCAGCCCCGGGACAGTTACTAATGAAAAACTGTTTTTT
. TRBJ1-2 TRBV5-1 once CASSLLGGDLNYGYTF TGCGCCAGCAGCTTGTTAGGCGGCGATTTAAACTATGGCTACACCTTC
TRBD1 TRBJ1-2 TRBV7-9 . CASSHMGQLNYGYTF TGTGCCAGCAGCCATATGGGACAGCTTAACTATGGCTACACCTTC
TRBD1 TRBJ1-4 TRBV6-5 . CASGNRGRGDEKLFF TGTGCCAGCGGTAACAGGGGGCGAGGGGATGAAAAACTGTTTTTT
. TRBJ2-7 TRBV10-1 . CASTSDFYEQYF TGCGCCAGCACCTCGGACTTCTACGAGCAGTACTTC
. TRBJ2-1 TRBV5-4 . CASSSSYEQFF TGTGCCAGCAGCTCCAGTTATGAGCAGTTCTTC
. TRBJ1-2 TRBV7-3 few CASSPGNANYGYTF TGTGCCAGCAGCCCAGGGAACGCAAACTATGGCTACACCTTC
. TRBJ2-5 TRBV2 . CASSDLRRGQETQYF TGTGCCAGCAGTGATTTGCGCCGGGGACAAGAGACCCAGTACTTC
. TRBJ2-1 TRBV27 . CASQRAGGGGRDNEQFF TGTGCCAGTCAACGGGCGGGTGGGGGAGGAAGGGACAATGAGCAGTTCTTC
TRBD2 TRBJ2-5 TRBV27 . CASSPPELAGGGTQYF TGTGCCAGCAGTCCTCCGGAACTAGCGGGAGGTGGGACCCAGTACTTC
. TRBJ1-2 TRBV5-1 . CASSLVGGSGYTF TGCGCCAGCAGCTTGGTCGGGGGATCCGGCTACACCTTC
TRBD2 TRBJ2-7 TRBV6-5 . CASSYTRTSRSEQYF TGTGCCAGCAGTTACACCCGGACTAGCAGGAGCGAGCAGTACTTC
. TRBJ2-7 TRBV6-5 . CASSLGDSYEQYF TGTGCCAGCAGCCTCGGCGACTCGTACGAGCAGTACTTC
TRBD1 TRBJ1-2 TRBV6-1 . CASSERDRGWGGYTF TGTGCCAGCAGTGAGAGGGACAGGGGGTGGGGTGGCTACACCTTC
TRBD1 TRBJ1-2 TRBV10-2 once CASSRDRAYGYTF TGCGCCAGCAGCCGTGACAGGGCCTATGGCTACACCTTC
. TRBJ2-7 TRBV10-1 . CASSESAAHEQYF TGCGCCAGCAGTGAGTCCGCGGCCCACGAGCAGTACTTC
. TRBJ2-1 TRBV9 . CASSVDSYNEQFF TGTGCCAGCAGCGTGGACAGCTACAATGAGCAGTTCTTC
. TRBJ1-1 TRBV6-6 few CASSYSSTNTEAFF TGTGCCAGCAGTTACTCGAGTACGAACACTGAAGCTTTCTTT
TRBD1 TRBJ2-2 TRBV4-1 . CASSLRQGFYTGELFF TGCGCCAGCAGCCTACGACAGGGGTTTTACACCGGGGAGCTGTTTTTT
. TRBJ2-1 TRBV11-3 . CASSFGGSYNEQFF TGTGCCAGCAGCTTCGGGGGTTCCTACAATGAGCAGTTCTTC
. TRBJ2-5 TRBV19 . CASSIVEGEETQYF TGTGCCAGTAGTATAGTGGAGGGAGAAGAGACCCAGTACTTC
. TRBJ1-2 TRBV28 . CASSLSRTGGYTF TGTGCCAGCAGTTTATCCAGGACTGGAGGCTACACCTTC
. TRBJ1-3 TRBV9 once CASSVAGVGNTIYF TGTGCCAGCAGCGTAGCAGGGGTCGGTAACACCATATATTTT
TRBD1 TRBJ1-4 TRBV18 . CASSLRKTGGGEKLFF TGTGCCAGCTCACTACGGAAGACAGGGGGCGGTGAAAAACTGTTTTTT
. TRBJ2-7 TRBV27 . CASSRAWGTGTYEQYF TGTGCCAGCAGCCGAGCGTGGGGGACTGGAACCTACGAGCAGTACTTC
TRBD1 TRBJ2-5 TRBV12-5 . CASGSRTGQETQYF TGTGCTAGTGGTTCTCGGACAGGCCAAGAGACCCAGTACTTC
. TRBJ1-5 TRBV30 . CAWSVLGHNQPQHF TGTGCCTGGAGTGTTTTGGGCCACAATCAGCCCCAGCATTTT
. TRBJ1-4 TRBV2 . CASEGVEDEKLFF TGTGCCAGCGAAGGGGTCGAGGATGAAAAACTGTTTTTT
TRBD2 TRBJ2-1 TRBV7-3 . CASSLGGAGSSYNEQFF TGTGCCAGCAGCCTCGGAGGAGCGGGGAGCTCCTACAATGAGCAGTTCTTC
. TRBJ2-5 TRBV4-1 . CASSQGEPGETQYF TGCGCCAGCAGCCAAGGGGAGCCTGGGGAGACCCAGTACTTC
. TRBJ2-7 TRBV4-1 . CASSQGELATLNRYEQYF TGCGCCAGCAGCCAAGGAGAACTAGCAACCTTAAATCGCTACGAGCAGTACTTC
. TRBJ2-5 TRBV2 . CASNAGRQETQYF TGTGCCAGCAATGCAGGGCGGCAAGAGACCCAGTACTTC
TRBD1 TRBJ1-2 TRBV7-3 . CASSLSGQGAQGYTF TGTGCCAGCAGCTTATCGGGACAGGGGGCGCAAGGCTACACCTTC
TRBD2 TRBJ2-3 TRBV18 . CASSPPVAGERDTQYF TGTGCCAGCTCACCACCCGTCGCGGGGGAACGAGATACGCAGTATTTT
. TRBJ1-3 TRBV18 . CASSPETNSGNTIYF TGTGCCAGCTCACCAGAGACAAACTCTGGAAACACCATATATTTT
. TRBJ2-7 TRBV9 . CASSVDGSDPYEQYF TGTGCCAGCAGCGTAGATGGTAGCGACCCCTACGAGCAGTACTTC
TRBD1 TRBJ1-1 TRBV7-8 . CASSWGQQNTEAFF TGTGCCAGCAGCTGGGGACAGCAGAACACTGAAGCTTTCTTT
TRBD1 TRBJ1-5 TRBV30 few CAWGQGSNQPQHF TGTGCCTGGGGACAGGGTTCTAATCAGCCCCAGCATTTT
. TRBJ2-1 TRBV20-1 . CSASVNEQFF TGCAGTGCTAGTGTAAATGAGCAGTTCTTC
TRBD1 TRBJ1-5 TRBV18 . CASSPQIRDRQSNQPQHF TGTGCCAGCTCACCTCAGATCCGGGACAGGCAGAGCAATCAGCCCCAGCATTTT
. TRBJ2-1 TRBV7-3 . CASSSSLGTDYNEQFF TGTGCCAGCAGCTCGTCTTTGGGCACTGACTACAATGAGCAGTTCTTC
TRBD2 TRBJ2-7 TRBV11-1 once CASSQGLGTGEQYF TGTGCCAGCAGCCAGGGACTAGGGACGGGCGAGCAGTACTTC
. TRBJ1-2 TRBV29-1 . CSVGTGLYGYTF TGCAGCGTTGGAACAGGGTTGTATGGCTACACCTTC
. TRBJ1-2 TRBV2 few CASSEALGGVYTF TGTGCCAGCAGTGAAGCGCTGGGTGGAGTTTACACCTTC